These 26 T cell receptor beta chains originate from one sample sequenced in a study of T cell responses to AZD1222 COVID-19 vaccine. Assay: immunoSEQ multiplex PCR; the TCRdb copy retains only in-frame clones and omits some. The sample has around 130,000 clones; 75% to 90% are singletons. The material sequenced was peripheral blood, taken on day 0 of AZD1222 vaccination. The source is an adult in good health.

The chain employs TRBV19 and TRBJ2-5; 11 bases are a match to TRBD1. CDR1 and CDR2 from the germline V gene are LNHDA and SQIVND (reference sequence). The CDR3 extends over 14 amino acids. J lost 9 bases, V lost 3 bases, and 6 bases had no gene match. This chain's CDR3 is CASSIGQGALPQYF. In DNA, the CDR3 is TGTGCCAGTAGTATCGGACAGGGGGCTTTACCCCAGTACTTC.

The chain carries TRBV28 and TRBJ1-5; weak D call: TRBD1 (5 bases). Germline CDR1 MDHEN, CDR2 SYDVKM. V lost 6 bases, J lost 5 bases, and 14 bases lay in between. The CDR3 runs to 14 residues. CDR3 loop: CASSPDTGDQPQHF. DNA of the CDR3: TGTGCCAGCAGCCCGGACACGGGAGATCAGCCCCAGCATTTT. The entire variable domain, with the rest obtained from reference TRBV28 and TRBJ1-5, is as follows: DVKVTQSSRYLVKRTGEKVFLECVQDMDHENMFWYRQDPGLGLRLIYFSYDVKMKEKGDIPEGYSVSREKKERFSLILESASTNQTSMYLCASSPDTGDQPQHFGDGTRLSIL.

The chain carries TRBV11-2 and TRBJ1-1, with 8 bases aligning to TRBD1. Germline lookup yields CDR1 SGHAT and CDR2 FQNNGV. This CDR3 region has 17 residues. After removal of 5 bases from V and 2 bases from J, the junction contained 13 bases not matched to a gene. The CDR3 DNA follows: TGTGCCAGCAGCCGGCGGCAGGGGGCACCCGAAAACACTGAAGCTTTCTTT. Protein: CASSRRQGAPENTEAFF.

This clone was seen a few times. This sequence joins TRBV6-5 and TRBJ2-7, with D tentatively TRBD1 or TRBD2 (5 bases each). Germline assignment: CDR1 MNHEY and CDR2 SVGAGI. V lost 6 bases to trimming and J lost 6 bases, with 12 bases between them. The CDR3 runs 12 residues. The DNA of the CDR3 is TGTGCCAGCAGCCTCTCGGGACGCGAGCAGTACTTC. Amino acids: CASSLSGREQYF.

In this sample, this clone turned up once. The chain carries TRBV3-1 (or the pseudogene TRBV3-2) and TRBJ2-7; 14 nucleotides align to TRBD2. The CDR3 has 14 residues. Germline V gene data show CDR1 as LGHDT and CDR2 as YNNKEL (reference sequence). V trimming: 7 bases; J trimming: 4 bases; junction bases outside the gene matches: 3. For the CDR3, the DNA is TGTGCCAGCATGGGGACTAGCGGGAGTTACGAGCAGTACTTC. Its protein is CASMGTSGSYEQYF.

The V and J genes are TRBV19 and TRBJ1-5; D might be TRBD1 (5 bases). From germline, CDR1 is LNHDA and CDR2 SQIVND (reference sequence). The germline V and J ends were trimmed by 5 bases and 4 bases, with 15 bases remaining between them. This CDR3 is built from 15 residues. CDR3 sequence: CASSYGTGQNQPQHF. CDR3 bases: TGTGCCAGTAGTTACGGGACCGGACAAAATCAGCCCCAGCATTTT. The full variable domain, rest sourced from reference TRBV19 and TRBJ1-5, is DGGITQSPKYLFRKEGQNVTLSCEQNLNHDAMYWYRQDPGQGLRLIYYSQIVNDFQKGDIAEGYSVSREKKESFPLTVTSAQKNPTAFYLCASSYGTGQNQPQHFGDGTRLSIL.

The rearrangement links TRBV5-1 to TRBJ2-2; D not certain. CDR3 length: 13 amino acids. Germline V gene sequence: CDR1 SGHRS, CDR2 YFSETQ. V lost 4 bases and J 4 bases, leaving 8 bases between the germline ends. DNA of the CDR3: TGCGCCAGCAGCCACGGGTCCACCGGGGAGCTGTTTTTT. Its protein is CASSHGSTGELFF.

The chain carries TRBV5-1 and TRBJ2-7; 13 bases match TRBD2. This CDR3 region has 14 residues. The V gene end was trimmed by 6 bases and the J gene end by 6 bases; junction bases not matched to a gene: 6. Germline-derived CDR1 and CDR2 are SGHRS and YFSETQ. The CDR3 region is CASKTSGRALEQYF. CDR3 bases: TGCGCCAGCAAAACTAGCGGGAGGGCACTCGAGCAGTACTTC.

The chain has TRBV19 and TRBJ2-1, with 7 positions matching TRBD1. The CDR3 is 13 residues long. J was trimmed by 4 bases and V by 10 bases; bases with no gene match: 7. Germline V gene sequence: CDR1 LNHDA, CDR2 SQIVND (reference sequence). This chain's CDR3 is CATRQGNYNEQFF. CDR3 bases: TGTGCCACCCGACAGGGCAATTACAATGAGCAGTTCTTC.

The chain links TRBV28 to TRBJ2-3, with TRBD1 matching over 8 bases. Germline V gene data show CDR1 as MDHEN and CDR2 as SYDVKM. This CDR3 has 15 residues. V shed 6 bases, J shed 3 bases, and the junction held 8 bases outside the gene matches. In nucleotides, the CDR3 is TGTGCCAGCAGCCGTGGTGACAGGGGTACAGATACGCAGTATTTT. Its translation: CASSRGDRGTDTQYF. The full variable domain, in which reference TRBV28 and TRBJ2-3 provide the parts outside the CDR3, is DVKVTQSSRYLVKRTGEKVFLECVQDMDHENMFWYRQDPGLGLRLIYFSYDVKMKEKGDIPEGYSVSREKKERFSLILESASTNQTSMYLCASSRGDRGTDTQYFGPGTRLTVL.

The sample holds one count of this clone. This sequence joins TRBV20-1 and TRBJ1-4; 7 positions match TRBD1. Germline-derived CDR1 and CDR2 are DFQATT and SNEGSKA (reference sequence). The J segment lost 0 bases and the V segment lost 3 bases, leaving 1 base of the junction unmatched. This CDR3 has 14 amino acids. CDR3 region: CSASQGATNEKLFF. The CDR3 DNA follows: TGCAGTGCTAGTCAGGGGGCAACTAATGAAAAACTGTTTTTT.

This chain's CDR3 is CASLEGMNEKLFF. The DNA for the CDR3 is TGTGCCAGCTTGGAGGGAATGAATGAAAAACTGTTTTTT. This chain links TRBV28 with TRBJ1-4; D unclear. This CDR3 is 13 amino acids long. Trimming took off 8 bases at V and 5 bases at J, with 12 bases between the two ends. The V gene's germline CDR1 is MDHEN and CDR2 SYDVKM.

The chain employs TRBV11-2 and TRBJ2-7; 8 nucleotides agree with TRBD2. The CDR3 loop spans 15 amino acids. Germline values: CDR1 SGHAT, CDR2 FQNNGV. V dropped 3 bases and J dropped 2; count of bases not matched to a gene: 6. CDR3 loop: CASSFDRGGTYEQYF. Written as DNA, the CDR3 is TGTGCCAGCAGCTTCGACCGGGGGGGTACCTACGAGCAGTACTTC.

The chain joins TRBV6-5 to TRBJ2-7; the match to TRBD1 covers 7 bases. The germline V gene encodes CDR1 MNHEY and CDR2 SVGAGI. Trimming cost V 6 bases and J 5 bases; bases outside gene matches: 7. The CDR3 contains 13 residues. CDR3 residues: CASRRQGSDEQYF. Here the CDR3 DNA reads TGTGCCAGCAGGAGACAGGGAAGCGACGAGCAGTACTTC.

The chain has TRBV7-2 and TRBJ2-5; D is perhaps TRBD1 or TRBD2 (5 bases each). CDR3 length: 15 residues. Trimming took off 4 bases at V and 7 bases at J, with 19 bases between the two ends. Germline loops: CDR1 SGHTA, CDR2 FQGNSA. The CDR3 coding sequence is TGTGCCAGCAGCTATAGGGACCGTGTGGCGGGGACCCAGTACTTC. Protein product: CASSYRDRVAGTQYF.

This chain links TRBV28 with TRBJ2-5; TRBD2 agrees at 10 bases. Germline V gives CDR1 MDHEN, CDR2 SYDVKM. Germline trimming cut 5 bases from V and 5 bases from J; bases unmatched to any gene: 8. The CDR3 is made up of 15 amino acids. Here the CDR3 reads CASSLAGAGWETQYF. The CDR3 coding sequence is TGTGCCAGCAGTCTAGCGGGGGCTGGCTGGGAGACCCAGTACTTC.

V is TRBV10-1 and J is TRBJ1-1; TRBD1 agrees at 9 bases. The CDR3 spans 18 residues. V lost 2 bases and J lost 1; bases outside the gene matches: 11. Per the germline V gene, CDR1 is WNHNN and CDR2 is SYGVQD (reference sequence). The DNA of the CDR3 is TGCGCCAGCAGTGAGCACCGGGACAGGGTGTGGTGGAACACTGAAGCTTTCTTT. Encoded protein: CASSEHRDRVWWNTEAFF.

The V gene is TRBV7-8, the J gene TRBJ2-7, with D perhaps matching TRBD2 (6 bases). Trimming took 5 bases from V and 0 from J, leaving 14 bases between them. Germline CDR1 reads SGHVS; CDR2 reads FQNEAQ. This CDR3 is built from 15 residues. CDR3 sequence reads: CASSLAGTGSYEQYF. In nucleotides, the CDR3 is TGTGCCAGCAGCCTGGCCGGGACTGGCTCCTACGAGCAGTACTTC.

The CDR3 loop reads CASSFLPANTEAFF. The CDR3 DNA reads TGTGCCAGCAGCTTTCTCCCGGCCAACACTGAAGCTTTCTTT. V and J are TRBV7-2 and TRBJ1-1; D not resolved. Germline V gene sequence: CDR1 SGHTA, CDR2 FQGNSA. The CDR3 runs to 14 residues. V shed 3 bases and J shed 2 bases, with 10 bases lying between them.

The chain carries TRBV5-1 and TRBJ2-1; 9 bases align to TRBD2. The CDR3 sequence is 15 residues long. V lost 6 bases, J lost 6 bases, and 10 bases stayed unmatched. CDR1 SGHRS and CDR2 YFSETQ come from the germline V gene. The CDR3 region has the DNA TGCGCCAGCACCCTTGGGGGGACTAGCAGCAATGAGCAGTTCTTC. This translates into CASTLGGTSSNEQFF.

This chain's CDR3 is CASSWTGADQPQHF. The CDR3 DNA is TGTGCCAGCAGTTGGACAGGGGCCGATCAGCCCCAGCATTTT. The chain joins TRBV28 to TRBJ1-5; 9 nucleotides line up with TRBD1. With 4 bases clipped from V and 5 bases from J, the junction kept 3 bases outside the gene matches. Germline CDR1 reads MDHEN; CDR2 reads SYDVKM. The CDR3 loop spans 14 amino acids.

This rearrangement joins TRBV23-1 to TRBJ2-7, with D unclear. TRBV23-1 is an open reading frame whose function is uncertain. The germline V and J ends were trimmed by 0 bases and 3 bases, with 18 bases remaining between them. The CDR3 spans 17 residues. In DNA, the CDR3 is TGCGCCAGCAGTCAATCGGGAAATTTAGCCGGTCGCTACGAGCAGTACTTC. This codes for CASSQSGNLAGRYEQYF.

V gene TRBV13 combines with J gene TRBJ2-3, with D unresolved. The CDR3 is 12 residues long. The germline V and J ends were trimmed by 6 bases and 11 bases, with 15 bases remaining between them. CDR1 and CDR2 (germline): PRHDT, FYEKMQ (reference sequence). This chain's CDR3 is CASSFGPPVQYF. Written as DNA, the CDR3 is TGTGCCAGCAGTTTCGGACCCCCGGTGCAGTATTTT.

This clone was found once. The CDR3 DNA is TGCGCCAGCAGTCCCCCCGGACGGTCGGATGGGGTCAAAAACATTCAGTACTTC. Residues: CASSPPGRSDGVKNIQYF. The V call is TRBV23-1, the J call TRBJ2-4, with unresolved D. TRBV23-1 carries the ORF label, with uncertain function. Trimming removed 4 bases from V and 3 bases from J, with 22 bases in between. The length of the CDR3 is 18 residues.

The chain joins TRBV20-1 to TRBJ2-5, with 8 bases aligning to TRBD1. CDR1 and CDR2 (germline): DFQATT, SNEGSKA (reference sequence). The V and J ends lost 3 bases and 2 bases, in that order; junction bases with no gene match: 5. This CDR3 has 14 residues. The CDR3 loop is CSASHGQGQETQYF. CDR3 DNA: TGCAGTGCTAGTCACGGACAGGGACAAGAGACCCAGTACTTC.

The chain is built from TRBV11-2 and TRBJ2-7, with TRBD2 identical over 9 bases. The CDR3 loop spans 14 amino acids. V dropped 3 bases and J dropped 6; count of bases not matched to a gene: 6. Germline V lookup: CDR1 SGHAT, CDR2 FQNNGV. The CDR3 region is CASSFEREVGEQYF. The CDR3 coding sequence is TGTGCCAGCAGCTTCGAGCGGGAGGTCGGCGAGCAGTACTTC.